Only a few counts were recorded for the clone carrying this T cell receptor beta chain. Its antigen is unknown. RNA transcripts gave rise to amplified TCR beta CDR3 regions. First-round RT-PCR targeting the TCR CDR3 was performed with the HTBI primer set. TCRdb used MiXCR to reprocess the multiplex PCR reads, holding one entry per CDR3 protein. This table has more than 550,000 distinct CDR3 sequences, approximately 15% appearing once. The data stem from a study of T cells in Graves' hyperthyroidism and ophthalmopathy. Background on the study: Upon initial diagnosis and before any treatment, peripheral blood was collected. Study conclusions and caveats: From stable hyperthyroidism, ophthalmopathy was separated by a 13 V-J model.

Patients between 18 and 65 years old had hyperthyroidism, newly diagnosed and lasting under 2 months. Each diagnosis was grounded in clinical symptoms, serum thyroxine and TRAb, thyroid ultrasound, and orbital computed tomography. The CDR3 runs 17 residues. Unmatched junction bases numbered 6, after V lost 0 bases and J lost 1 base. Per germline, CDR1 SGHRS and CDR2 YFSETQ. The chain uses TRBV5-1 and TRBJ2-7; 11 nucleotides agree with TRBD2. This sequence originates from a man aged 50-60 years with Graves' hyperthyroidism. The sequenced sample consisted of blood. The CDR3 DNA sequence: TGCGCCAGCAGCTTGGGGGGGACTAGCGGAAATTCCTACGAGCAGTACTTC. It specifies CASSLGGTSGNSYEQYF.